The 14 T cell receptor beta chains in this list originate from one sample, sequenced in a study of shared clonotypes between healthy human individuals. TCRdb's copy holds only in-frame clones and misses some; the assay was immunoSEQ multiplex PCR. The sample contains approximately 1.5 million clones, 98% to 99% of which appear only once. The source material was naive CD4+ T cells sorted from blood. The subset denotes: CD45RA+ positively selected. Source of these receptors: a man aged 30 to 39 in good health.

The CDR3 DNA sequence: TGTGCCAGCAGCTCGGGGGGCCTTCAAGAGACCCAGTACTTC. Translated, it gives CASSSGGLQETQYF. The J gene is TRBJ2-5, the V gene TRBV7-8, with TRBD2 as a possible D gene (7 bases). Per germline, CDR1 SGHVS and CDR2 FQNEAQ. This CDR3 is built from 14 residues. Trimming stripped 4 bases from V and 2 bases from J, with 11 bases between.

Concerning this clone: Additional DNA sequences in this sample encode the identical CDR3. This rearrangement joins TRBV9 to TRBJ2-5; D could derive from TRBD1 or TRBD2 (6 bases each). This CDR3 contains 14 residues. Germline CDR1 SGDLS, CDR2 YYNGEE. The V end lost 0 bases, the J end lost 5 bases, and 11 bases lay between the germline ends. CDR3 nucleotide sequence: TGTGCCAGCAGCGTAGACCGAGGGGGGGAGACCCAGTACTTC. This codes for CASSVDRGGETQYF. Full variable domain (outside the CDR3, taken from reference TRBV9 and TRBJ2-5): DSGVTQTPKHLITATGQRVTLRCSPRSGDLSVYWYQQSLDQGLQFLIQYYNGEERAKGNILERFSAQQFPDLHSELNLSSLELGDSALYFCASSVDRGGETQYFGPGTRLLVL.

Comment on this clone: At the DNA level, this CDR3 is encoded by other sequences in the same sample as well. The rearrangement joins TRBV18 to TRBJ2-7; 9 nucleotides agree with TRBD1. Looked up from germline, CDR1 is KGHSH and CDR2 is LQKENI. Trimming at V came to 5 bases and at J to 6 bases, leaving 2 bases not matched to a gene. There are 12 residues in the CDR3. The CDR3 bases are TGTGCCAGCTCAAGACAGGGGGGCGAGCAGTACTTC. Its protein is CASSRQGGEQYF.

This clone has more than one count but fewer than ten. The genes are TRBV30 and TRBJ1-2; 8 nucleotides agree with TRBD1. The CDR3 is 12 amino acids. In germline, CDR1 is GTSNPN, CDR2 SVGIG (reference sequence). V lost 5 bases to trimming and J lost 5 bases; unmatched junction nucleotides: 4. The CDR3 sequence is CAWHGQGYGYTF. The CDR3 region has the DNA TGTGCCTGGCATGGACAGGGATATGGCTACACCTTC.

V is TRBV18 and J is TRBJ2-5; 9 nucleotides agree with TRBD2. CDR1 is KGHSH, CDR2 LQKENI, per germline. This CDR3 is 21 amino acids long. J lost 5 bases, V lost 2 bases, and 24 bases had no gene match. Here the CDR3 reads CASSPGLRELAGQLGRETQYF. The DNA of the CDR3 is TGTGCCAGCTCACCAGGCTTGAGGGAACTAGCGGGCCAACTCGGAAGGGAGACCCAGTACTTC.

The rearrangement joins TRBV9 to TRBJ2-1; D is perhaps TRBD2 (6 bases). Germline assignment: CDR1 SGDLS and CDR2 YYNGEE. There are 16 residues in the CDR3. V lost 4 bases to trimming and J lost 4 bases, with 18 bases between them. CDR3 sequence reads: CASSPRGGLRYNEQFF. Here the CDR3 DNA reads TGTGCCAGCAGCCCCCGGGGAGGACTAAGGTACAATGAGCAGTTCTTC.

The CDR3 sequence: CAISDGWERGGNGYTF. In nucleotides, the CDR3 is TGTGCCATCAGTGACGGCTGGGAGCGAGGGGGAAATGGCTACACCTTC. This chain links TRBV10-3 with TRBJ1-2, with a possible D match to TRBD1 (6 bases). Trimming cost V 3 bases and J 6 bases, with 20 bases left between them. Germline CDR1 is ENHRY and CDR2 is SYGVKD. The CDR3 extends over 16 amino acids.

Concerning this clone: In the same sample, other DNA sequences code for this CDR3. The genes are TRBV19 and TRBJ2-1; D is possibly TRBD2 (5 bases). Germline CDR1 is LNHDA and CDR2 is SQIVND (reference sequence). CDR3 length equals 14 residues. V was trimmed by 5 bases and J by 0 bases, leaving 8 bases between them. The CDR3 spells CASSSGNSYNEQFF. CDR3 nucleotides: TGTGCCAGTAGTTCGGGAAACTCCTACAATGAGCAGTTCTTC.

J is TRBJ2-3 and V is TRBV11-2, with D perhaps matching TRBD1 (5 bases). The CDR3 is 16 amino acids. With 2 bases removed from V and 0 bases from J, the gap between germline ends came to 12 bases. Germline V lookup: CDR1 SGHAT, CDR2 FQNNGV. CDR3 residues: CASSLSRGLSTDTQYF. The CDR3 DNA reads TGTGCCAGCAGCTTATCAAGGGGTCTTAGCACAGATACGCAGTATTTT.

The chain employs TRBV6-6 and TRBJ2-2, with unresolved D. V was trimmed by 7 bases and J by 4 bases, leaving 16 bases between them. CDR3 length equals 15 residues. Germline V gene lookup returns CDR1 MNHNY and CDR2 SVGAGI (reference sequence). The chain's CDR3 is CASTRIQASTGELFF. CDR3 DNA: TGTGCCAGCACCCGGATCCAGGCGAGCACCGGGGAGCTGTTTTTT.

The chain joins TRBV5-1 to TRBJ1-2; D is unclear. Germline-derived CDR1 and CDR2 are SGHRS and YFSETQ. The CDR3 loop spans 16 amino acids. V was shortened by 0 bases and J by 4 bases, with 16 bases between the two germline ends. Here the CDR3 reads CASSLGATSLSYGYTF. In nucleotides, the CDR3 is TGCGCCAGCAGCTTGGGAGCGACTAGCCTTAGCTATGGCTACACCTTC.

V gene TRBV28 combines with J gene TRBJ1-1; perhaps TRBD1 as D (6 bases). The V end lost 11 bases, the J end lost 4 bases, and 11 bases lay between the germline ends. CDR1 MDHEN and CDR2 SYDVKM come from the germline V gene. The CDR3 consists of 11 residues. CDR3 DNA sequence: TGTGCCGGGAAGGGGGTCACTGAAGCTTTCTTT. Its protein is CAGKGVTEAFF.

V gene TRBV19 combines with J gene TRBJ1-5, with D perhaps matching TRBD1 (6 bases). Trimming cost V 6 bases and J 0 bases, with 12 bases left between them. Germline-derived CDR1 and CDR2 are LNHDA and SQIVND (reference sequence). There are 15 residues in the CDR3. CDR3: CASRQGQNSNQPQHF. CDR3 in DNA: TGTGCCAGTAGGCAAGGACAGAATAGCAATCAGCCCCAGCATTTT.

The chain is built from TRBV5-1 and TRBJ2-1, with 7 bases fitting TRBD1. Losses at the gene ends were 0 bases for V and 5 bases for J; bases not matched to a gene: 11. Germline V gives CDR1 SGHRS, CDR2 YFSETQ. The CDR3 totals 17 residues. The CDR3 here is CASSLGTGVWTNNEQFF. CDR3 coding DNA: TGCGCCAGCAGCTTGGGTACAGGGGTTTGGACAAACAATGAGCAGTTCTTC.